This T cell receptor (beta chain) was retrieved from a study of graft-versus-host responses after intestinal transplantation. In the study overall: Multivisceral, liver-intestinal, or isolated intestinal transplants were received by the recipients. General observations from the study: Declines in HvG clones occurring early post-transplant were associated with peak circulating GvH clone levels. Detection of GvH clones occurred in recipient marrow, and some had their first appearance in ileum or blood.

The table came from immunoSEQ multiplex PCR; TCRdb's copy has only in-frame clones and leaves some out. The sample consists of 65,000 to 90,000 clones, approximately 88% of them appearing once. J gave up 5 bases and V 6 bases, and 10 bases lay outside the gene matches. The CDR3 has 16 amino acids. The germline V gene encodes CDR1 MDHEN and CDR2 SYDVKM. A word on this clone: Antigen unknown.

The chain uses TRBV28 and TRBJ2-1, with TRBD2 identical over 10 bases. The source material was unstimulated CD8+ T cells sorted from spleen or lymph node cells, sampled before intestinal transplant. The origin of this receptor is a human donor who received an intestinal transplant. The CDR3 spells CASSETAGGGDNEQFF. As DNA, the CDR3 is TGTGCCAGCAGCGAGACAGCGGGAGGGGGGGACAATGAGCAGTTCTTC.